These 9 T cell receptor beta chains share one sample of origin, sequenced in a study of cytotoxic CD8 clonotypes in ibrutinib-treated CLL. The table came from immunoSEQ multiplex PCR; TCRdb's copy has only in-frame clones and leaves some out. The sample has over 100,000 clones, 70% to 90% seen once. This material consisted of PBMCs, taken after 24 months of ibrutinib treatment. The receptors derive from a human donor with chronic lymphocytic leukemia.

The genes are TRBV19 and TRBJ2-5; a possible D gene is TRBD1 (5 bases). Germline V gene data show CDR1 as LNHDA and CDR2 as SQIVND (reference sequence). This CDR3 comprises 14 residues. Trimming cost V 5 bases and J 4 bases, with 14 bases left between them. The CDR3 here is CASSSFRVGETQYF. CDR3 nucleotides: TGTGCCAGTAGTTCATTCAGGGTGGGAGAGACCCAGTACTTC.

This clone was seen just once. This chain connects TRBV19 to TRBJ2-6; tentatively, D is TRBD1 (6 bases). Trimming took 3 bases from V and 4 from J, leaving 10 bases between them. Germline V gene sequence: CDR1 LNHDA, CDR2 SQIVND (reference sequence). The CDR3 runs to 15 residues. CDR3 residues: CASSILTGGANVLTF. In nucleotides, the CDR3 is TGTGCCAGTAGTATTTTAACAGGGGGGGCCAACGTCCTGACTTTC.

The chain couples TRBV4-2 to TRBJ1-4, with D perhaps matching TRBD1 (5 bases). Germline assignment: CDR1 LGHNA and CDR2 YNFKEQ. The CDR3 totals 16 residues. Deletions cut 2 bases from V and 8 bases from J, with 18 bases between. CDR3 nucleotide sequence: TGTGCCAGCAGCCAATCGAGCCAGGGAATAGTGGAAAAACTGTTTTTT. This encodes CASSQSSQGIVEKLFF.

The CDR3 DNA reads TGTGCCAGCAGTTTGGGGGGGCTACTAGCGGGATTATCCTACGAGCAGTACTTC. Translation gives CASSLGGLLAGLSYEQYF. This chain links TRBV28 with TRBJ2-7; 10 bases are shared with TRBD2. In germline, CDR1 is MDHEN, CDR2 SYDVKM. CDR3 length equals 18 residues. With V trimmed by 3 bases and J by 1 base, 12 bases remained unmatched.

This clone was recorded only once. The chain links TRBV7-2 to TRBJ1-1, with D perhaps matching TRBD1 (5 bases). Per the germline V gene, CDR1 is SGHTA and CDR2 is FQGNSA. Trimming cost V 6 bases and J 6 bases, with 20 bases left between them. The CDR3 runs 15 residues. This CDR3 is CASSSRGEGSSEAFF. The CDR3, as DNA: TGTGCCAGCAGTTCCCGAGGGGAGGGTAGTTCTGAAGCTTTCTTT. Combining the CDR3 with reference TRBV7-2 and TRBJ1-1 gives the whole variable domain GAGVSQSPSNKVTEKGKDVELRCDPISGHTALYWYRQSLGQGLEFLIYFQGNSAPDKSGLPSDRFSAERTGGSVSTLTIQRTQQEDSAVYLCASSSRGEGSSEAFFGQGTRLTVV.

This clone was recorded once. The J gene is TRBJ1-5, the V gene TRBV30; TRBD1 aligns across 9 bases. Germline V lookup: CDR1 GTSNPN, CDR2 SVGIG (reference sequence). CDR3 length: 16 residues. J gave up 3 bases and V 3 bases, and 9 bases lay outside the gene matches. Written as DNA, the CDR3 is TGTGCCTGGAGCCATGGGACAGGGTTATTCAATCAGCCCCAGCATTTT. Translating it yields CAWSHGTGLFNQPQHF.

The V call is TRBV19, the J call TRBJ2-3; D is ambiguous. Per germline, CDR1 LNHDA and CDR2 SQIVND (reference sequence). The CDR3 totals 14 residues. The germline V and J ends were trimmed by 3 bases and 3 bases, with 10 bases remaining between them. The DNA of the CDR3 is TGTGCCAGTAGTATGATGGCAGCAACAGATACGCAGTATTTT. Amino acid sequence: CASSMMAATDTQYF.

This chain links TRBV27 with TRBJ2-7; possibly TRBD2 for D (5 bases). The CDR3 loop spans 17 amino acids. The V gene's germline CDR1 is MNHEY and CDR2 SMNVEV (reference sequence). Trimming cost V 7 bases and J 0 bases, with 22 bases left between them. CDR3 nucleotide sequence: TGTGCCAGCACCCCCGAGGGATGGGGAGCAAGCTCCTACGAGCAGTACTTC. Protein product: CASTPEGWGASSYEQYF.

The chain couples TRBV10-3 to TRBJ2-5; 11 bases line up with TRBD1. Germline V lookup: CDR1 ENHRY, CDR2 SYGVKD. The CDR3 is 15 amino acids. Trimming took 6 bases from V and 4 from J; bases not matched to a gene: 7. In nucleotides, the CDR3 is TGTGCCATCAGATCGGACAGGGGGCTTGGAGAGACCCAGTACTTC. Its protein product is CAIRSDRGLGETQYF.